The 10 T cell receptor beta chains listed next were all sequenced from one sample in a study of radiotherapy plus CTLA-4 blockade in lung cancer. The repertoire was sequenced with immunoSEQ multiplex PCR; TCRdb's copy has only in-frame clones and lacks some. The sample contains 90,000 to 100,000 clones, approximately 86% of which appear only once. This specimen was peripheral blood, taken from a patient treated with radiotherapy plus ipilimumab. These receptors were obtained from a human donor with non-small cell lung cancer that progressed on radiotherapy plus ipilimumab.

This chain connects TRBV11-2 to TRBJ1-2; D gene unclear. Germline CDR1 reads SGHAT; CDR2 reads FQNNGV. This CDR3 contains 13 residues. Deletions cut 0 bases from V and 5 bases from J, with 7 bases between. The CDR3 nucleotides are TGTGCCAGCAGCTTAGAGGGAGAGTATGGCTACACCTTC. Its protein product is CASSLEGEYGYTF.

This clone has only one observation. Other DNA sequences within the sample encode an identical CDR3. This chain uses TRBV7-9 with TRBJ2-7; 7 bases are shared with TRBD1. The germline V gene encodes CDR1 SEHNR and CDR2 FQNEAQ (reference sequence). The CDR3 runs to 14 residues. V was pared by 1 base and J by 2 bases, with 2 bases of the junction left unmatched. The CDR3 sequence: CASSLGDSTYEQYF. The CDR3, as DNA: TGTGCCAGCAGCTTAGGGGACAGTACCTACGAGCAGTACTTC. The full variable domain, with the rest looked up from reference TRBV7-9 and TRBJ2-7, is DTGVSQNPRHKITKRGQNVTFRCDPISEHNRLYWYRQTLGQGPEFLTYFQNEAQLEKSRLLSDRFSAERPKGSFSTLEIQRTEQGDSAMYLCASSLGDSTYEQYFGPGTRLTVT.

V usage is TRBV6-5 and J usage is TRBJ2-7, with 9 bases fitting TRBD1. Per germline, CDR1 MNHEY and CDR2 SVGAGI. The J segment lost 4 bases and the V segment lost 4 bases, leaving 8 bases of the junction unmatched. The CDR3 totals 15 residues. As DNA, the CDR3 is TGTGCCAGCAGTTCCAAGACAGGGGGACTTTACGAGCAGTACTTC. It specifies CASSSKTGGLYEQYF.

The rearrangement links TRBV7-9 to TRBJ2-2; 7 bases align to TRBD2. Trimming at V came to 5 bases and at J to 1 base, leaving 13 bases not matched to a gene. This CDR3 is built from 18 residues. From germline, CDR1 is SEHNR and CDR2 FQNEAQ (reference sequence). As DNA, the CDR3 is TGTGCCAGCAGCCCTGCCCACACCGGACTAGGGAACACCGGGGAGCTGTTTTTT. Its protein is CASSPAHTGLGNTGELFF. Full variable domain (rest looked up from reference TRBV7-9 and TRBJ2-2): DTGVSQNPRHKITKRGQNVTFRCDPISEHNRLYWYRQTLGQGPEFLTYFQNEAQLEKSRLLSDRFSAERPKGSFSTLEIQRTEQGDSAMYLCASSPAHTGLGNTGELFFGEGSRLTVL.

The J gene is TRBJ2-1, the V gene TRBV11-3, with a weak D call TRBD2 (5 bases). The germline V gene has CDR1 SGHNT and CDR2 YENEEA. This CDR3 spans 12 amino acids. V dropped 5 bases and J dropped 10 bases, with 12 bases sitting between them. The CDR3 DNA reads TGTGCCAGCAGCCTAATAGCGAGAGAGCAGTTCTTC. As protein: CASSLIAREQFF.

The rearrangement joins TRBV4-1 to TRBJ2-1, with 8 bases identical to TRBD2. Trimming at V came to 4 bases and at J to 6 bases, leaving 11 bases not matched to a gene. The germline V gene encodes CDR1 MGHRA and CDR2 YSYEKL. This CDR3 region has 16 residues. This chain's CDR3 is CASSPERLARPNEQFF. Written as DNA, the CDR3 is TGCGCCAGCAGCCCAGAGCGACTAGCGCGGCCCAATGAGCAGTTCTTC.

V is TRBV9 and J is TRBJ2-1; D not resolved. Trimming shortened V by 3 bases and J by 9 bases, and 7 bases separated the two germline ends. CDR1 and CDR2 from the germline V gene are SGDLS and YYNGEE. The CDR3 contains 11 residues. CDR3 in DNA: TGTGCCAGCAGCGCAGCAGCTGAGCAGTTCTTC. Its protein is CASSAAAEQFF.

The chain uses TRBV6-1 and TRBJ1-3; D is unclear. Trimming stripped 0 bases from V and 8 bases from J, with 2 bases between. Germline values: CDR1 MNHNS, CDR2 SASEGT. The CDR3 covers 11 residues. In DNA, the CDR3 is TGTGCCAGCAGTGAAGCGGACACCATATATTTT. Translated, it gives CASSEADTIYF.

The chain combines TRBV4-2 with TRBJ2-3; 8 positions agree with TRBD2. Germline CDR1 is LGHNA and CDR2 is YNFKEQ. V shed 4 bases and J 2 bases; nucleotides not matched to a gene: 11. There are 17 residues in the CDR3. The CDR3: CASSLGGGPGVTDTQYF. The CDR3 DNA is TGTGCCAGCAGCCTCGGGGGGGGCCCCGGGGTCACAGATACGCAGTATTTT.

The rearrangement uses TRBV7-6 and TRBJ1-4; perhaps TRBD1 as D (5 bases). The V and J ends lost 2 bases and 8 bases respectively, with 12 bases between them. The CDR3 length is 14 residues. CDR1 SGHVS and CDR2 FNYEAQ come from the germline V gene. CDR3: CASSLLQGWEKLFF. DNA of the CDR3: TGTGCCAGCAGCTTATTGCAGGGTTGGGAAAAACTGTTTTTT.